This T cell receptor (beta chain) was captured by sequencing in a study of chemoradiotherapy in HPV16-positive cancers. Study information: A couple of HPV16-positive patients' cells yielded candidate HPV-specific clones and common motifs. General study points: Candidate HPV-specific clones and E7-related TCR motifs grew in tumor during treatment.

Profiled with immunoSEQ multiplex PCR; TCRdb holds only in-frame clones, not every one. Of approximately 13,000 clones listed, around 85% are singletons. Over chemoradiotherapy, repertoires were sampled more than once. About this clone: What it binds is unknown.

Here the sequenced sample was blood, taken from a patient who underwent chemoradiotherapy. The clonotype comes from a human donor with HPV-associated anogenital cancer.

The CDR3 DNA sequence: TGCGCCAGCAGCTTGGTGGCGGGGGACGGTACGCAGTATTTT. Protein sequence: CASSLVAGDGTQYF. V usage is TRBV5-1 and J usage is TRBJ2-3; 7 bases line up with TRBD2. Germline assignment: CDR1 SGHRS and CDR2 YFSETQ. With V trimmed by 0 bases and J by 8 bases, 6 bases remained unmatched. The CDR3 is made up of 14 amino acids.